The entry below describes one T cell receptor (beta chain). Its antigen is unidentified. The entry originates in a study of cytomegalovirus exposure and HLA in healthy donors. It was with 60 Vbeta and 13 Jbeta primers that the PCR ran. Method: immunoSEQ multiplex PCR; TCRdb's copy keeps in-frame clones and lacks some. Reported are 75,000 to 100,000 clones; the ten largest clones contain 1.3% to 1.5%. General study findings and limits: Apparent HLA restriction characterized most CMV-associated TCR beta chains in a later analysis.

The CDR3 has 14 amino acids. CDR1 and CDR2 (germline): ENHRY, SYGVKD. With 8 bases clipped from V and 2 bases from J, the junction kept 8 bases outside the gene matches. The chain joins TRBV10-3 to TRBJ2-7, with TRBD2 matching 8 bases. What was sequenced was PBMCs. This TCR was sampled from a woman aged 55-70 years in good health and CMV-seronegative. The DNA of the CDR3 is TGTGCCATCGGTCTTAGCGGGACAACCTACGAGCAGTACTTC. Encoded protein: CAIGLSGTTYEQYF.